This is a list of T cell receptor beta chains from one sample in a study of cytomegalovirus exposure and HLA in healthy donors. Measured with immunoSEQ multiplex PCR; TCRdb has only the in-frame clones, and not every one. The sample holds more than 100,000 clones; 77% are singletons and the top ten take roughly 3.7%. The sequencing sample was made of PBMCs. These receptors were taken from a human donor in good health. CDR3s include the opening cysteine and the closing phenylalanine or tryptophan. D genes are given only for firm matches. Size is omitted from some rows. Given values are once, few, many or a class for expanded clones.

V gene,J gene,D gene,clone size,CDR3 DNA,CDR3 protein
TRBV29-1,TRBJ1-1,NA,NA,TGCAGCGTTGAGCGGGATGTGACTGAAGCTTTCTTT,CSVERDVTEAFF
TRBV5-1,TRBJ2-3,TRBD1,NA,TGCGCCAGCAGCCCACGACAGGGCCTCAGTACGCAGTATTTT,CASSPRQGLSTQYF
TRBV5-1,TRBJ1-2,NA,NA,TGCGCCAGCAGCCCTCGACAGCCCACGAACTATGGCTACACCTTC,CASSPRQPTNYGYTF
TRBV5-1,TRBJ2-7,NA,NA,TGCGCCAGCAGCTTGGGAGCGGGTTCCTACGAGCAGTACTTC,CASSLGAGSYEQYF
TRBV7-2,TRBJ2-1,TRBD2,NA,TGTGCCAGCAGTTACGCCGGGACTAGCGGGAGGTACAATGAGCAGTTCTTC,CASSYAGTSGRYNEQFF
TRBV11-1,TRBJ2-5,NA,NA,TGTGCCAGCAGCTTATTAGCCTGGACCGACTATTCGGGAGAGACCCAGTACTTC,CASSLLAWTDYSGETQYF
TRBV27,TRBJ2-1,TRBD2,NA,TGTGCCAGCAGTTTCCCGGGAGGGGGAAATGAGCAGTTCTTC,CASSFPGGGNEQFF
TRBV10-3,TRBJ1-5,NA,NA,TGTGCCATCAGTGAATCCGCGGCCGGGGTGGCTAGCAATCAGCCCCAGCATTTT,CAISESAAGVASNQPQHF
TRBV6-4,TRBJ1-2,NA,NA,TGTGCCAGCAGTGACTCGGCAGGGTCCTATGGCTACACCTTC,CASSDSAGSYGYTF
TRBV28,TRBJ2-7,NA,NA,TGTGCCAGCAGTTTCTCTACGGGACAATCTGAGCAGTACTTC,CASSFSTGQSEQYF
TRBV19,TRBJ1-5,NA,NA,TGTGCCAGTACCTTTGGGAGTTATAGCAATCAGCCCCAGCATTTT,CASTFGSYSNQPQHF
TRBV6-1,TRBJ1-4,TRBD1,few,TGTGCCAGCAGGCGGGACAGCAATGAAAAACTGTTTTTT,CASRRDSNEKLFF
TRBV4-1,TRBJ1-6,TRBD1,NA,TGCGCCAGCAGCCGCACCCCGGGACAGCATAATTCACCCCTCCACTTT,CASSRTPGQHNSPLHF
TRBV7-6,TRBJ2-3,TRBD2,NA,TGTGCCAGCAGCTTAAAAGCGGGAGGGCCTACGCAGTATTTT,CASSLKAGGPTQYF
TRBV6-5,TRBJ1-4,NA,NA,TGTGCCAGCAGCTGGGGGGAAACTAATGAAAAACTGTTTTTT,CASSWGETNEKLFF
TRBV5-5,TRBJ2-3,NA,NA,TGTGCCAGCAGCTTGGCGGGAGCCACAGATACGCAGTATTTT,CASSLAGATDTQYF
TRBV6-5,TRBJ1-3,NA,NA,TGTGCCAGCAGACCTACAGGGACAGGAAACACCATATATTTT,CASRPTGTGNTIYF
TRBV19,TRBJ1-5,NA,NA,TGTGCCAGTAGCAGGGGCCTGGCCGGTGGCAATCAGCCCCAGCATTTT,CASSRGLAGGNQPQHF
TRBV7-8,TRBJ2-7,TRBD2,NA,TGTGCCAGCAGCTTAGAAGCGGGGGCCTACGAGCAGTACTTC,CASSLEAGAYEQYF
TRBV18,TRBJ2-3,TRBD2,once,TGTGCCAGCTCACCACCCGGTAGCGGGAGAATTGATACGCAGTATTTT,CASSPPGSGRIDTQYF
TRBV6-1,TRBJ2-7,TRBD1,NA,TGTGCCAGCAGTGAAGAGGGACAGGGGCGTTACGAGCAGTACTTC,CASSEEGQGRYEQYF
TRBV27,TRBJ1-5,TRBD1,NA,TGTGCCAGCAGCAGACAGGGGAGCAATCAGCCCCAGCATTTT,CASSRQGSNQPQHF
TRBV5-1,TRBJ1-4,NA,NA,TGCGCCAGCAGCTTGGAGGGAGGGGCTAATGAAAAACTGTTTTTT,CASSLEGGANEKLFF
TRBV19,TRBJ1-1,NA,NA,TGTGCCAGTAGTCGTGATTTGGGAGGCAGTGAAGCTTTCTTT,CASSRDLGGSEAFF
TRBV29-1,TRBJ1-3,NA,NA,TGCAGCGTTGGGACAGCATCTGGAAACACCATATATTTT,CSVGTASGNTIYF
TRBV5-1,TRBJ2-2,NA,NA,TGCGCCAGCAGCTTGGCCTTAATAACCGGGGAGCTGTTTTTT,CASSLALITGELFF
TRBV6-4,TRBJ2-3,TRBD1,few,TGTGCCAGCAGTGACGAAAGTGGAATGGCGGGACAGGGACAAACGCAGTATTTT,CASSDESGMAGQGQTQYF
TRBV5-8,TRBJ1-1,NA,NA,TGTGCCAGCAGCTTGGTCCGTAACACTGAAGCTTTCTTT,CASSLVRNTEAFF
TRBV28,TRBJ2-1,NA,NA,TGTGCCAGCAGTTTAGCGGGAAGCTCCTACAATGAGCAGTTCTTC,CASSLAGSSYNEQFF
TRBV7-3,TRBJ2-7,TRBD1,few,TGTGCCAGCAGCCTAACCGGGACAGGGACGGGCGAGCAGTACTTC,CASSLTGTGTGEQYF
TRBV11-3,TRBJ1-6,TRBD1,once,TGTGCCAGCAGCTTAGAACAGGGGAATTCACCCCTCCACTTT,CASSLEQGNSPLHF
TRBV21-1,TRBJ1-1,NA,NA,TGTGCCAGAATGGTGGACAGGGGGAATACTGAAGCTTTCTTT,CARMVDRGNTEAFF
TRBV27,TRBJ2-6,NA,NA,TGTGCCAGCAGTTTATACAGGGCTGGGGCCAACGTCCTGACTTTC,CASSLYRAGANVLTF
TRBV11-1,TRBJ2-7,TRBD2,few,TGTGCCAGCAGCCTAGGACTAGCGGGATATGAGCAGTACTTC,CASSLGLAGYEQYF
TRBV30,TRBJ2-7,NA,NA,TGTGCCTGGACCCACGGGACTCACGAGCAGTACTTC,CAWTHGTHEQYF
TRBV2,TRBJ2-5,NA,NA,TGTGCCAGCAGTGAAGCGAGCCTACTAGTACCCAAGGAGACCCAGTACTTC,CASSEASLLVPKETQYF
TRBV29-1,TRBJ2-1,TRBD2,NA,TGCAGCGTTGAAGACCCGGCCTCCGGGACTAGCAGGTCCAATGAGCAGTTCTTC,CSVEDPASGTSRSNEQFF
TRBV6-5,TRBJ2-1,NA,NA,TGTGCCAGCAGTTACTCGGGGCACAGCTCCTACAATGAGCAGTTCTTC,CASSYSGHSSYNEQFF
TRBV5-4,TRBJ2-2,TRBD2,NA,TGTGCCAGCAGCCCCGGTATCCGGGAGGGCCGGACCGGGGAGCTGTTTTTT,CASSPGIREGRTGELFF
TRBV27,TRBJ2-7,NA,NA,TGTGCCAGCAGGGACTACTCCTACGAGCAGTACTTC,CASRDYSYEQYF
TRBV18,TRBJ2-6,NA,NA,TGTGCCAGCACCTCGGACATAGGGTTGAGCGTCCTGACTTTC,CASTSDIGLSVLTF
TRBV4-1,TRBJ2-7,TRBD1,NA,TGCGCCAGCAGCCTAGGGACAGGGTATTCCTACGAGCAGTACTTC,CASSLGTGYSYEQYF
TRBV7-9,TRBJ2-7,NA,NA,TGTGCCAGCAGCTTAGAACCCTATAATCTGCAGTACTTC,CASSLEPYNLQYF
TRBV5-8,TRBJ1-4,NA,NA,TGTGCCAGCGGAATCAAGGCCTGGCAGGCGTTTTTT,CASGIKAWQAFF